Below are 20 T cell receptor beta chains sequenced from a single sample in a study of graft-versus-host responses after intestinal transplantation. These receptors' targets are unknown. Sequenced by immunoSEQ multiplex PCR; TCRdb stores in-frame clones only, minus some. Of tens of thousands of clones in the sample, around 94% are singletons; the top ten hold approximately 0.22%. The sequencing here drew on unstimulated CD4+ T cells sorted from spleen or lymph node cells, taken before transplant. These receptors were collected from a human donor who was the organ donor for an intestinal transplant.

The chain carries TRBV7-2 and TRBJ1-6; D is unresolved. Trimming removed 2 bases from V and 0 bases from J, with 2 bases in between. CDR1 and CDR2 from the germline V gene are SGHTA and FQGNSA. The CDR3 is 14 amino acids. CDR3 coding DNA: TGTGCCAGCAGCTTAAACTCCTATAATTCACCCCTCCACTTT. This gives the protein CASSLNSYNSPLHF.

The chain employs TRBV27 and TRBJ2-7, with D hard to call. Deletions cut 3 bases from V and 4 bases from J, with 4 bases between. This CDR3 comprises 11 residues. The germline V gene has CDR1 MNHEY and CDR2 SMNVEV (reference sequence). The CDR3 DNA sequence: TGTGCCAGCAGTTTTGGGTACGAGCAGTACTTC. It yields the protein CASSFGYEQYF.

The chain joins TRBV7-2 to TRBJ1-2; 7 bases line up with TRBD1. With V trimmed by 3 bases and J by 5 bases, 0 bases remained unmatched. Germline assignment: CDR1 SGHTA and CDR2 FQGNSA. This CDR3 spans 12 amino acids. CDR3 sequence reads: CASSLTGYGYTF. Written as DNA, the CDR3 is TGTGCCAGCAGCTTGACAGGGTATGGCTACACCTTC.

This clone has only one observation. CDR3 in amino acids: CASTPAGSAETQYF. The CDR3 DNA follows: TGTGCCAGCACCCCGGCTGGTAGCGCAGAGACCCAGTACTTC. The chain is built from TRBV5-6 and TRBJ2-5, with D possibly being TRBD2 (5 bases). Trimming took off 6 bases at V and 4 bases at J, with 16 bases between the two ends. Germline-derived CDR1 and CDR2 are SGHDT and YYEEEE. The CDR3 spans 14 residues.

The CDR3 here is CASSPRERHTDTQYF. The CDR3 DNA reads TGTGCCAGCAGTCCCCGCGAGAGACACACAGATACGCAGTATTTT. V and J are TRBV27 and TRBJ2-3, with D unresolved. This CDR3 has 15 amino acids. Per the germline V gene, CDR1 is MNHEY and CDR2 is SMNVEV (reference sequence). V was trimmed by 5 bases and J by 2 bases, leaving 14 bases between them.

The rearrangement uses TRBV27 and TRBJ1-6, with D uncertain. Germline values: CDR1 MNHEY, CDR2 SMNVEV (reference sequence). This CDR3 contains 15 residues. The V gene lost 6 bases and the J gene lost 0 bases, with 9 bases spanning the gap. CDR3 in DNA: TGTGCCAGCAGACGAGTGGGCTCCTATAATTCACCCCTCCACTTT. It yields the protein CASRRVGSYNSPLHF.

This chain connects TRBV11-3 to TRBJ2-1; 8 nucleotides agree with TRBD2. The CDR3 length is 17 residues. The germline V gene has CDR1 SGHNT and CDR2 YENEEA. V trimming: 0 bases; J trimming: 2 bases; junction bases outside the gene matches: 6. CDR3 sequence (DNA): TGTGCCAGCAGCTTAGATCCAACGGGGGGGACCTACAATGAGCAGTTCTTC. It is translated as CASSLDPTGGTYNEQFF.

The V and J genes are TRBV28 and TRBJ1-5; D gene unclear. Germline CDR1 is MDHEN and CDR2 is SYDVKM. The CDR3 extends over 14 amino acids. V was trimmed by 5 bases and J by 0 bases, leaving 8 bases between them. This CDR3 is CASSTSYSNQPQHF. The CDR3 DNA is TGTGCCAGCAGTACATCCTATAGCAATCAGCCCCAGCATTTT.

V is TRBV19 and J is TRBJ1-2; no clear D gene. The germline V and J ends were trimmed by 3 bases and 4 bases, with 12 bases remaining between them. Germline CDR1 LNHDA, CDR2 SQIVND (reference sequence). The CDR3 runs 14 residues. In DNA form, the CDR3 reads TGTGCCAGTAGTATTCGGGATCCCGGCTATGGCTACACCTTC. Its protein product is CASSIRDPGYGYTF.

This clone appeared a single time. The gene calls are TRBV7-9 and TRBJ1-2; D is unclear. There are 14 residues in the CDR3. The V end lost 5 bases, the J end lost 7 bases, and 17 bases lay between the germline ends. The germline CDR1 and CDR2 sequences are SEHNR and FQNEAQ (reference sequence). This chain's CDR3 is CASSDSTGGTGYTF. CDR3 bases: TGTGCCAGCAGCGATTCGACTGGCGGTACTGGCTACACCTTC.

The chain links TRBV5-1 to TRBJ2-5, with 9 bases matching TRBD2. Looked up from germline, CDR1 is SGHRS and CDR2 is YFSETQ. This CDR3 has 16 residues. The V gene end was trimmed by 0 bases and the J gene end by 3 bases; junction bases not matched to a gene: 6. The CDR3 bases are TGCGCCAGCAGCTTGGTTAGCGGGGGTAGGAAAGAGACCCAGTACTTC. This translates into CASSLVSGGRKETQYF. Complete variable domain (other parts from reference TRBV5-1 and TRBJ2-5): KAGVTQTPRYLIKTRGQQVTLSCSPISGHRSVSWYQQTPGQGLQFLFEYFSETQRNKGNFPGRFSGRQFSNSRSEMNVSTLELGDSALYLCASSLVSGGRKETQYFGPGTRLLVL.

This chain joins TRBV5-1 and TRBJ1-2; possibly TRBD1 for D (6 bases). The germline CDR1 and CDR2 sequences are SGHRS and YFSETQ. V was pared by 0 bases and J by 8 bases, with 8 bases between. CDR3 length equals 12 residues. The CDR3 is CASSLDRVGYTF. The CDR3 DNA sequence: TGCGCCAGCAGCTTGGACAGGGTCGGCTACACCTTC.

CDR3 in amino acids: CASSQGTVAFSGNTIYF. The CDR3 coding sequence is TGCGCCAGCAGCCAAGGGACGGTCGCCTTCTCTGGAAACACCATATATTTT. V usage is TRBV4-1 and J usage is TRBJ1-3; D not certain. Trimming took off 1 base at V and 0 bases at J, with 13 bases between the two ends. The germline CDR1 and CDR2 sequences are MGHRA and YSYEKL. The CDR3 contains 17 residues.

A single count supports this clone. J is TRBJ2-5 and V is TRBV9, with a weak D call TRBD2 (7 bases). V was clipped by 0 bases and J by 5 bases, with 11 bases between them. This CDR3 is 14 amino acids long. Germline V gene lookup returns CDR1 SGDLS and CDR2 YYNGEE. This CDR3 is CASSVGRGGETQYF. Here the CDR3 DNA reads TGTGCCAGCAGCGTAGGAAGGGGGGGGGAGACCCAGTACTTC.

The CDR3, as DNA: TGTGCCAGCAGCCCAACTAGCGGGCGGAGCACAGATACGCAGTATTTT. It encodes CASSPTSGRSTDTQYF. J is TRBJ2-3 and V is TRBV7-9, with 9 bases identical to TRBD2. Germline V gene data show CDR1 as SEHNR and CDR2 as FQNEAQ (reference sequence). Trimming removed 5 bases from V and 0 bases from J; junction bases left unmatched: 6. This CDR3 has 16 residues. Full variable domain (outside the CDR3, taken from reference TRBV7-9 and TRBJ2-3): DTGVSQNPRHKITKRGQNVTFRCDPISEHNRLYWYRQTLGQGPEFLTYFQNEAQLEKSRLLSDRFSAERPKGSFSTLEIQRTEQGDSAMYLCASSPTSGRSTDTQYFGPGTRLTVL.

The chain recombines TRBV29-1 with TRBJ1-1; D remains unclear. The ends were cut back, 6 bases at V and 7 bases at J, with 12 bases in the middle. Germline V gene sequence: CDR1 SQVTM, CDR2 ANQGSEA. The CDR3 spans 11 residues. The CDR3 sequence is CSVHGVYEAFF. CDR3 in DNA: TGCAGCGTCCACGGGGTGTATGAAGCTTTCTTT.

V gene TRBV7-3 combines with J gene TRBJ2-7; 7 positions agree with TRBD1. CDR3 length: 13 amino acids. With 2 bases clipped from V and 5 bases from J, the junction kept 3 bases outside the gene matches. CDR1 is SGHTA, CDR2 FQGTGA, per germline. CDR3 nucleotides: TGTGCCAGCAGCTTAGACAGGGCTAACGAGCAGTACTTC. Its translation is CASSLDRANEQYF.

The chain recombines TRBV7-2 with TRBJ1-1; D is ambiguous. Germline V CDR1 and CDR2: SGHTA, FQGNSA. CDR3 length: 15 residues. The V end lost 5 bases, the J end lost 3 bases, and 16 bases lay between the germline ends. CDR3 nucleotides: TGTGCCAGCAGCCATCAAAGAGCAAAGGACACTGAAGCTTTCTTT. Translated, it gives CASSHQRAKDTEAFF.

V usage is TRBV21-1 and J usage is TRBJ2-1; the D call in the table, TRBD2, was not verified against the DNA. TRBV21-1 is a pseudogene segment. This CDR3 is built from 18 residues. CDR3 nucleotide sequence: TGTGCCAGCAGCCCTCAGCGGAGGACTAGCGGGGGGGCCTATGAGCAGTTCTTC. The encoded protein is CASSPQRRTSGGAYEQFF.

The chain carries TRBV10-3 and TRBJ2-1, with D perhaps TRBD2 (5 bases). CDR3 length equals 13 residues. From germline, CDR1 is ENHRY and CDR2 SYGVKD. The germline V and J ends were trimmed by 5 bases and 6 bases, with 11 bases remaining between them. DNA for the CDR3: TGTGCCATCAGTTTGGACTTTCCCAATGAGCAGTTCTTC. This translates into CAISLDFPNEQFF.